This is a list of T cell receptor beta chains from one sample in a study of T-cell reconstitution after alpha-beta-depleted transplantation in children. TCRdb re-called the PCR reads with MiXCR, one entry per CDR3 protein. The sample shows a few hundred thousand distinct CDR3 sequences, roughly a quarter of them seen only once. Sequencing was performed on PBMCs, taken before TCRalphabeta/CD19-depleted stem cell transplant. Receptors originate from a boy under three years old with Wiskott-Aldrich syndrome, due to receive a stem cell transplant. Each CDR3 is given with its conserved first and last residue. A D gene is named only where the DNA matches it firmly. Clone size is given for some rows only: seen once, a few or many times, or a class if the clone is expanded.

>TRBJ2-3|-|-|TRBV5-1
TGCGCCAGCAGTGGCTTCTCAGCAGATACGCAGTATTTT
CASSGFSADTQYF
>TRBJ2-7|TRBD1|few|TRBV5-1
TGCGCCAGCAGCTTGCAGGGGGACGGATCCTACGAGCAGTACTTC
CASSLQGDGSYEQYF
>TRBJ2-2|-|-|TRBV20-1
TGCAGTGCTAGACGGGACATCAACACCGGGGAGCTGTTTTTT
CSARRDINTGELFF
>TRBJ2-7|TRBD2|-|TRBV28
TGTGCCAGCAGAACTAGCGCTAGCTACGAGCAGTACTTC
CASRTSASYEQYF
>TRBJ2-5|-|-|TRBV15
TGTGCCACCAGCCCCCGGGTGGAAGAGACCCAGTACTTC
CATSPRVEETQYF
>TRBJ1-2|-|-|TRBV28
TGTGCCAGCAGTTCACCTACCCGACTATCGGGGGGCTACACCTTC
CASSSPTRLSGGYTF
>TRBJ2-5|-|-|TRBV6-2/TRBV6-3
TGTGCCAGCCAAAGAGAGGACAGCCACCAAGAGACCCAGTACTTC
CASQREDSHQETQYF
>TRBJ2-7|-|few|TRBV30
TGTGCCTGGAGTGTAGGTCTCTCCTACGAGCAGTACTTC
CAWSVGLSYEQYF
>TRBJ2-5|TRBD2|-|TRBV20-1
TGCAGTGCCCTCGGACTAGCGGCCCAAGGAGAGACCCAGTACTTC
CSALGLAAQGETQYF
>TRBJ1-1|-|-|TRBV7-9
TGTGCCAGCAGCTTAGTTGGGGTTGAGTCTTTCTTT
CASSLVGVESFF
>TRBJ2-2|TRBD2|-|TRBV7-2
TGTGCCAGCAGGGAATCTAGCGGGAGCCAAACCGGGGAGCTGTTTTTT
CASRESSGSQTGELFF
>TRBJ2-2|-|-|TRBV5-1
TGCGCCAGCAGATTCGGGGACGGGAACACCGGGGAGCTGTTTTTT
CASRFGDGNTGELFF
>TRBJ2-1|TRBD1|-|TRBV28
TGTGCCAGCACCTCCACGGACAGGTACAATGAGCAGTTCTTC
CASTSTDRYNEQFF
>TRBJ2-1|TRBD2|-|TRBV6-1
TGTGCCAGCAGTGTAAGGGGACTAGCGGGGTGGGTCTACAATGAGCAGTTCTTC
CASSVRGLAGWVYNEQFF
>TRBJ2-1|TRBD2|-|TRBV10-3
TGTGCCATCAGTGAGATCGCTAGCGGTTACAATGAGCAGTTCTTC
CAISEIASGYNEQFF
>TRBJ2-1|TRBD2|few|TRBV30
TGTGCCTGGAGTGTAACTAGCGGGAGAAGGGATGAGCAGTTCTTC
CAWSVTSGRRDEQFF
>TRBJ2-5|-|few|TRBV7-8
TGTGCCAGCAGCTTAACTGGCGGGATAGGAGAGACCCAGTACTTC
CASSLTGGIGETQYF
>TRBJ1-6|-|-|TRBV27
TGTGCCAGCAGTTTTTATAAGGGGGTCCGAATTTCACCCCTCCACTTT
CASSFYKGVRISPLHF
>TRBJ2-2|-|few|TRBV5-1
TGCGCCAGCAGCTTGGTCGGGTCGTCGGAGGAGCTGTTTTTT
CASSLVGSSEELFF
>TRBJ2-1|-|few|TRBV21-1
TGTGCCAGCAGCAAAGTAGCTCTAGCGGGAGCCGGTGGGAATGAGCAGTTCTTC
CASSKVALAGAGGNEQFF
>TRBJ2-2|TRBD2|few|TRBV7-3
TGTGCCAGCAGCTCACCTAGCGGGTTCTTGACCGGGGAGCTGTTTTTT
CASSSPSGFLTGELFF
>TRBJ2-5|TRBD2|few|TRBV27
TGTGCCAGCAAGAAAGCGGGAGGCACTACCCAAGAGACCCAGTACTTC
CASKKAGGTTQETQYF
>TRBJ2-3|TRBD2|few|TRBV9
TGTGCCAGCAGCGTAAGTCTTCGACTAGCGGGAGGGTATCGCACAGATACGCAGTATTTT
CASSVSLRLAGGYRTDTQYF
>TRBJ2-7|-|-|TRBV20-1
TGCAGTGTCCTTGCGGGGCTGTCAACCTACGAGCAGTACTTC
CSVLAGLSTYEQYF
>TRBJ2-3|-|-|TRBV5-1
TGCGCCAGCAGCAGTGGGGCAAAACCCGGGACTGGCACAGATACGCAGTATTTT
CASSSGAKPGTGTDTQYF
>TRBJ2-1|-|-|TRBV12-5
TGTGCTAGTGGTCCCCATAAGGGGCTAGACAATGAGCAGTTCTTC
CASGPHKGLDNEQFF
>TRBJ1-1|-|-|TRBV5-6
TGTGCCAGCAGCCTGGTGGAGAGGAATACTGAAGCTTTCTTT
CASSLVERNTEAFF
>TRBJ2-7|TRBD1|few|TRBV20-1
TGCAGTGCTAGTTCGACCGGGACAGCCTCCTACGAGCAGTACTTC
CSASSTGTASYEQYF
>TRBJ2-5|-|-|TRBV12-3/TRBV12-4
TGTGCCAGCAGTTCGACAGGTGGGACCCAAGAGACCCAGTACTTC
CASSSTGGTQETQYF
>TRBJ1-5|TRBD1|few|TRBV12-3/TRBV12-4
TGTGCCAGCACTTTGGAGACAGGGCCTAGCAATCAGCCCCAGCATTTT
CASTLETGPSNQPQHF
>TRBJ1-6|-|few|TRBV9
TGTGCCAGCAGCGTACAGGGGTCCTATAATTCACCCCTCCACTTT
CASSVQGSYNSPLHF
>TRBJ1-4|-|-|TRBV20-1
TGCAGTGCCGCCCCGGACGGGACTAATGAAAAACTGTTTTTT
CSAAPDGTNEKLFF
>TRBJ2-7|TRBD2|-|TRBV6-5
TGTGCCAGCAGTTCTCTAGCGGGAGGGCTTCCCTACGAGCAGTACTTC
CASSSLAGGLPYEQYF
>TRBJ1-2|-|-|TRBV7-9
TGTGCCAGCAGCTTAGCCAGCGTTGGGGATGGCTACACCTTC
CASSLASVGDGYTF
>TRBJ1-1|-|-|TRBV6-1
TGTGCCAGCAACAGGGACACTGAAGCTTTCTTT
CASNRDTEAFF
>TRBJ1-1|-|few|TRBV28
TGTGCCAGCAGCTACCCTACATTACCCACAGGGAACACTGAAGCTTTCTTT
CASSYPTLPTGNTEAFF
>TRBJ2-3|TRBD1|-|TRBV29-1
TGCAGCGTGGCAGGGACAGTCACAGATACGCAGTATTTT
CSVAGTVTDTQYF
>TRBJ2-5|TRBD2|-|TRBV5-5
TGTGCCAGCAGCTTCGCGGGGAGGGGAGGCGAGACCCAGTACTTC
CASSFAGRGGETQYF
>TRBJ2-1|-|-|TRBV25-1
TGTGCCACCCTTACAAGGGCATATGAGCAGTTCTTC
CATLTRAYEQFF
>TRBJ2-6|-|-|TRBV29-1
TGCAGCGTTGATCAGGCCTCTGGGGCCAACGTCCTGACTTTC
CSVDQASGANVLTF